A selection of T cell receptor beta chains follows, all from one sample in a study of human T cells and chemical hapten exposure. TCRdb reprocessed the RACE reads via MiXCR and lists one record per CDR3 protein. Among about 100,000 distinct CDR3 sequences, approximately 10% were seen once, and the ten largest hold 3.2%. Material: whole blood, obtained in connection with sensitization to the hapten diphenylcyclopropenone (DPC). The receptors come from a woman in her 40s with alopecia areata. Some clones in this sample may be carry-over from other donors' samples. Both conserved end residues are trimmed from each CDR3. The order of the fields is V gene, J gene, CDR3 protein.

>TRBV9|TRBJ2-3
ASTEGTGTPDTQY
>TRBV28|TRBJ1-1
ASSSPRTGYLMNTEAF
>TRBV29-1|TRBJ2-6
SVKDWTGPPSGANVLT
>TRBV5-4|TRBJ1-6
ASSLVGGDSPLH
>TRBV5-8|TRBJ1-1
ASSPGTGDPNTEAF
>TRBV7-3|TRBJ2-5
ASSLNFGETQY
>TRBV20-1|TRBJ1-1
SARGETGYRTEAF
>TRBV19|TRBJ2-2
ATRLAGGSGELF
>TRBV20-1|TRBJ2-2
SADGGRAGELF
>TRBV2|TRBJ1-1
ASPRGATNTEAF
>TRBV11-2|TRBJ2-3
ASTKAGEAQY
>TRBV6-1|TRBJ1-4
ASSGSGGYEKLF
>TRBV29-1|TRBJ1-1
SVHDWQAF
>TRBV30|TRBJ1-2
AWSTAPGGYT
>TRBV12-3/TRBV12-4|TRBJ1-5
ASSFSVSGQPQH
>TRBV7-6|TRBJ1-3
ASSQDRGHTIY
>TRBV28|TRBJ1-1
ASSLAWGSGNTEAF
>TRBV2|TRBJ2-5
ASSAGLAQETQY
>TRBV7-2|TRBJ2-2
ASSLLGARNTGELF
>TRBV24-1|TRBJ2-2
ATSDQRSPGTGELF
>TRBV20-1|TRBJ2-7
SANFVGAQY
>TRBV11-2|TRBJ1-1
ASSWGSEVF
>TRBV12-3/TRBV12-4|TRBJ2-1
ASSIAGGPNEQF
>TRBV29-1|TRBJ2-3
SARLGSDTDTQY
>TRBV4-3|TRBJ1-6
ASSPADRVGSPLH
>TRBV6-2/TRBV6-3|TRBJ1-5
ASSHGGQINQPQH
>TRBV15|TRBJ1-4
ATSTYRPTGTTNEKLF
>TRBV29-1|TRBJ1-1
SVEAGKLNTEAF
>TRBV2|TRBJ1-2
ASSSTDYGYT
>TRBV5-4|TRBJ1-2
ASSPGQGGTNYGYT
>TRBV5-1|TRBJ2-6
ASSLEAAGANVLT
>TRBV18|TRBJ2-7
ASSPMASGTHYEQY
>TRBV3-1|TRBJ1-1
ASSHGQGSRAF
>TRBV4-2|TRBJ2-2
ASSQDYRRASGGSGERCF
>TRBV18|TRBJ2-7
ASSPDRAEQY
>TRBV7-2|TRBJ2-2
ASSPWGFRELF
>TRBV11-3|TRBJ2-1
ASSLVSARAYNEQF
>TRBV3-1|TRBJ2-2
ASSQGSGELF
>TRBV5-5|TRBJ2-1
ATSGTSDPRNEQF
>TRBV6-2/TRBV6-3|TRBJ1-5
ASSEDSSNQPQH
>TRBV5-4|TRBJ2-1
ASSLGGRTRDEQF
>TRBV4-2|TRBJ1-2
ASSSSTRTGTNYGYT
>TRBV19|TRBJ2-7
ASSGVPPNEQY
>TRBV4-3|TRBJ1-2
ASSQAGQGPLESYT
>TRBV20-1|TRBJ2-7
SARSPLAGDNYEQY
>TRBV7-2|TRBJ2-1
ASSLVGPAGNEQF
>TRBV6-2/TRBV6-3|TRBJ2-7
ASSYSGSRTYEQY
>TRBV20-1|TRBJ2-3
SARNTRSASDTQY
>TRBV7-2|TRBJ1-3
ASSRDRTGNTIY
>TRBV9|TRBJ2-3
ASSVVESLRGTDTQY
>TRBV20-1|TRBJ1-1
SARKPRGGTEAF
>TRBV12-3/TRBV12-4|TRBJ1-1
ASSLASRSTEAF
>TRBV12-3/TRBV12-4|TRBJ1-1
ASSLAWSGVRRGNTEAF
>TRBV2|TRBJ2-2
ASSQRTKANTGELF
>TRBV11-1|TRBJ1-2
ASSTWTGRGYT